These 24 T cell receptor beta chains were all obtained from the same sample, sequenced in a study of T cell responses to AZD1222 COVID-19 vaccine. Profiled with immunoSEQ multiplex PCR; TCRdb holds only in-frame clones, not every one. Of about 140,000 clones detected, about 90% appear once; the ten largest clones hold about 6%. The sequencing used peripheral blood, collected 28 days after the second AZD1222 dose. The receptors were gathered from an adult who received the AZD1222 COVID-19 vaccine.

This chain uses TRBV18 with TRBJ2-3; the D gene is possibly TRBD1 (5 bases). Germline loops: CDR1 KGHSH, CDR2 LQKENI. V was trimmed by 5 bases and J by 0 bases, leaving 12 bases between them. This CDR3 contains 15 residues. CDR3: CASSARQYSTDTQYF. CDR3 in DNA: TGTGCCAGCTCAGCCAGACAGTACAGCACAGATACGCAGTATTTT.

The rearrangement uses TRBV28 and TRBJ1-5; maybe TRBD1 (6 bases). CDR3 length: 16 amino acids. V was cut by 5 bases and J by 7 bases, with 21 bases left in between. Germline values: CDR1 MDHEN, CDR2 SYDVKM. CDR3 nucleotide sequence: TGTGCCAGCAGTCCCGGCGCACAGGGAACCGGGCAGCCCCAGCATTTT. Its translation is CASSPGAQGTGQPQHF.

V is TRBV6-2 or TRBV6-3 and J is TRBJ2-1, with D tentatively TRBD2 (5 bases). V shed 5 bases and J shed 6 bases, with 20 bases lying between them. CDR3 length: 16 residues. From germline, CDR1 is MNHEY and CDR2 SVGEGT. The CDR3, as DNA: TGTGCCAGCAGTCAACCCCTTCGGGCTCGGGGCAATGAGCAGTTCTTC. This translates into CASSQPLRARGNEQFF.

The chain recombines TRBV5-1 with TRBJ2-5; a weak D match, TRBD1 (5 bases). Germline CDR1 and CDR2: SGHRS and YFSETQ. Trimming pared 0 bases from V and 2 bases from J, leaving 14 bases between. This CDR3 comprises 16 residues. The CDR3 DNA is TGCGCCAGCAGCTTGGCCGACAGACCATTACAAGAGACCCAGTACTTC. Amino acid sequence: CASSLADRPLQETQYF.

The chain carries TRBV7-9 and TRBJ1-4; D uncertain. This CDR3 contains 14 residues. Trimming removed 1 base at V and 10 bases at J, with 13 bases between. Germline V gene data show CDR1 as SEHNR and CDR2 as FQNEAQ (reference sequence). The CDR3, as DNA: TGTGCCAGCAGCTTAGGGTCAGGCGACGGAAAACTGTTTTTT. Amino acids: CASSLGSGDGKLFF.

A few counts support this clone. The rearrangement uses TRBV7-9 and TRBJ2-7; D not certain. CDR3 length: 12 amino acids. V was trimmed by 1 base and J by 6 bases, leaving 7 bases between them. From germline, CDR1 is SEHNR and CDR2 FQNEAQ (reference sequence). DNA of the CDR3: TGTGCCAGCAGCTTAGATAGTTTCGAGCAGTACTTC. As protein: CASSLDSFEQYF.

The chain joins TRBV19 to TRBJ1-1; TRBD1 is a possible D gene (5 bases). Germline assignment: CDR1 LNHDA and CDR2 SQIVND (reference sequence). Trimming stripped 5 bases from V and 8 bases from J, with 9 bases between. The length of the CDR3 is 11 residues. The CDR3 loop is CASSPGGEAFF. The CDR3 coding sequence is TGTGCCAGTAGTCCGGGGGGGGAAGCTTTCTTT.

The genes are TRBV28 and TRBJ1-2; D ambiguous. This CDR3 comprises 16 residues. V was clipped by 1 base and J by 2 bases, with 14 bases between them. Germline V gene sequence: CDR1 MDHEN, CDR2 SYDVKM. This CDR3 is CASSLYPQAGNYGYTF. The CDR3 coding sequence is TGTGCCAGCAGTTTATACCCTCAGGCGGGCAACTATGGCTACACCTTC.

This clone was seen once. The CDR3 loop reads CASSPGDRGRQGYTF. The CDR3 nucleotides are TGTGCCAGCAGTCCCGGGGACAGGGGGCGGCAAGGCTACACCTTC. The chain joins TRBV28 to TRBJ1-2; 12 nucleotides align to TRBD1. V lost 5 bases to trimming and J lost 8 bases; unmatched junction nucleotides: 9. Germline-derived CDR1 and CDR2 are MDHEN and SYDVKM. CDR3 length: 15 residues.

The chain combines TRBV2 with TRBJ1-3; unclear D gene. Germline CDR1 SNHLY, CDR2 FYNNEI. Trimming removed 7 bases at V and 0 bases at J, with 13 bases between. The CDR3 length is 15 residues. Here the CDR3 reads CASTLSESSGNTIYF. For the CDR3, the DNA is TGTGCCAGCACCCTAAGCGAGAGCTCTGGAAACACCATATATTTT. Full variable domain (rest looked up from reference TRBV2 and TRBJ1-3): EPEVTQTPSHQVTQMGQEVILRCVPISNHLYFYWYRQILGQKVEFLVSFYNNEISEKSEIFDDQFSVERPDGSNFTLKIRSTKLEDSAMYFCASTLSESSGNTIYFGEGSWLTVV.

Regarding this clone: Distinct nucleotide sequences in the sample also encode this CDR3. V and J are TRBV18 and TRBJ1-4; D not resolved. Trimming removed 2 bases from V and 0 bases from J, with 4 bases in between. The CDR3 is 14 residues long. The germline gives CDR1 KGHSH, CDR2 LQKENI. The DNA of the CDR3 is TGTGCCAGCTCACCAGGGGCAACTAATGAAAAACTGTTTTTT. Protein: CASSPGATNEKLFF.

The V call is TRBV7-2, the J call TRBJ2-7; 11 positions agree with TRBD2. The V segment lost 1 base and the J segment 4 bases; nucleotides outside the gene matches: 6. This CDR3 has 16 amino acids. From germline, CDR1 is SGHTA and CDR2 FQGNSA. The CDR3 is CASSLGGTSGKYEQYF. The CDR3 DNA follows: TGTGCCAGCAGCTTAGGAGGGACTAGCGGAAAATACGAGCAGTACTTC.

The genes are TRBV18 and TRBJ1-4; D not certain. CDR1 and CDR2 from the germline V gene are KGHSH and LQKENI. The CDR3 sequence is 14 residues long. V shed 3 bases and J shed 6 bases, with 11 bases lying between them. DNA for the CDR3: TGTGCCAGCTCACCCAACGGGGTCTATGAAAAACTGTTTTTT. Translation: CASSPNGVYEKLFF.

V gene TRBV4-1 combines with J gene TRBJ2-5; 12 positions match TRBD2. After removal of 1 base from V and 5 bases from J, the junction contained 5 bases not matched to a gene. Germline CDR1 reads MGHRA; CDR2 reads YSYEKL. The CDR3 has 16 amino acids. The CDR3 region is CASSQGLAGVSETQYF. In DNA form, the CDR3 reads TGCGCCAGCAGCCAAGGACTAGCGGGAGTTTCGGAGACCCAGTACTTC.

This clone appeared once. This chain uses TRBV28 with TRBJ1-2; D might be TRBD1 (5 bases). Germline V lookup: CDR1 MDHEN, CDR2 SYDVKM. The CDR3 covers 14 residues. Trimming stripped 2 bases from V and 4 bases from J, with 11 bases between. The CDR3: CASSLAREGYGYTF. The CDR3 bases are TGTGCCAGCAGTTTAGCCAGGGAGGGCTATGGCTACACCTTC.

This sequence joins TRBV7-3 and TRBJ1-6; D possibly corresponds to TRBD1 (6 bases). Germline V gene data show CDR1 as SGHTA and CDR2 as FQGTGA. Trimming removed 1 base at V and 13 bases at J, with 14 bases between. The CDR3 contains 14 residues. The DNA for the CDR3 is TGTGCCAGCAGCTTAAACGGTCAGGGGAGTCCCCTCCACTTT. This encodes CASSLNGQGSPLHF.

The CDR3 sequence is CASLRLGEETQYF. In DNA form, the CDR3 reads TGTGCCAGCCTAAGGCTTGGGGAGGAGACCCAGTACTTC. The V gene is TRBV6-5, the J gene TRBJ2-5; TRBD2 is a possible D gene (5 bases). CDR3 length: 13 residues. Germline values: CDR1 MNHEY, CDR2 SVGAGI. Trimming cost V 8 bases and J 5 bases, with 15 bases left between them.

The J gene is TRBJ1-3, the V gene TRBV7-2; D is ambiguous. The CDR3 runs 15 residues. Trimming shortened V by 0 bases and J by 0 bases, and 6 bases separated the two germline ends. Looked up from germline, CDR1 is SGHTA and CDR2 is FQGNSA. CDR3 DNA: TGTGCCAGCAGCTTAGCATCAGGCTCTGGAAACACCATATATTTT. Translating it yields CASSLASGSGNTIYF.

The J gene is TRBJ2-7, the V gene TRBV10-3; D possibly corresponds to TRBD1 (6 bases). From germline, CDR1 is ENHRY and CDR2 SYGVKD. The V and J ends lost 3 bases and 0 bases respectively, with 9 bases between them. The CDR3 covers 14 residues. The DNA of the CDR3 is TGTGCCATCAGTGAAGACAGGACCTCCTACGAGCAGTACTTC. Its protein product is CAISEDRTSYEQYF.

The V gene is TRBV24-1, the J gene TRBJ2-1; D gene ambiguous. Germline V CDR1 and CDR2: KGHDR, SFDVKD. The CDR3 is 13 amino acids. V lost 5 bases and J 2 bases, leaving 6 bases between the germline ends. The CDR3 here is CATSAYTYNEQFF. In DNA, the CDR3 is TGTGCCACCAGTGCTTATACCTACAATGAGCAGTTCTTC.

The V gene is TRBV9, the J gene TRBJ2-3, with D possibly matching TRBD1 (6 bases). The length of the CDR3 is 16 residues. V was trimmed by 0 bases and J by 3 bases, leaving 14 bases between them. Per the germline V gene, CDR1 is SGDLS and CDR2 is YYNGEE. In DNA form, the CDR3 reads TGTGCCAGCAGCGTAGGGGGGCAGGTCGGTACAGATACGCAGTATTTT. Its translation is CASSVGGQVGTDTQYF.

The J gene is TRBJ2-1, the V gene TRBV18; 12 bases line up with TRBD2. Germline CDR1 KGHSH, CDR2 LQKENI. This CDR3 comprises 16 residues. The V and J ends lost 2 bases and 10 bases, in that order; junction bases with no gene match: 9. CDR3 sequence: CASSPRLPGLAGEQFF. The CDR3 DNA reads TGTGCCAGCTCACCAAGGTTGCCCGGACTAGCGGGAGAGCAGTTCTTC.

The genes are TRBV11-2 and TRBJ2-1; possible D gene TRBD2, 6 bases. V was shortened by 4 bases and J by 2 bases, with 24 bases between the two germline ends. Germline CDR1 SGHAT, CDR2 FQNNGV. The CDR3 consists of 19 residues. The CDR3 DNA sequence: TGTGCCAGCAGCTCGTTAGGCCCCGGAGGGCAGAGGGCCTACAATGAGCAGTTCTTC. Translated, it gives CASSSLGPGGQRAYNEQFF. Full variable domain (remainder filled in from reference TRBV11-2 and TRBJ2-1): EAGVAQSPRYKIIEKRQSVAFWCNPISGHATLYWYQQILGQGPKLLIQFQNNGVVDDSQLPKDRFSAERLKGVDSTLKIQPAKLEDSAVYLCASSSLGPGGQRAYNEQFFGPGTRLTVL.

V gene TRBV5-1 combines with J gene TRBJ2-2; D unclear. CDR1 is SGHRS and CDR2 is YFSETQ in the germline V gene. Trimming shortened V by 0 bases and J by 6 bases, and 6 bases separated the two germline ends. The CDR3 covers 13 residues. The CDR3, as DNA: TGCGCCAGCAGCTTGGGATCCCCCGGGGAGCTGTTTTTT. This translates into CASSLGSPGELFF.